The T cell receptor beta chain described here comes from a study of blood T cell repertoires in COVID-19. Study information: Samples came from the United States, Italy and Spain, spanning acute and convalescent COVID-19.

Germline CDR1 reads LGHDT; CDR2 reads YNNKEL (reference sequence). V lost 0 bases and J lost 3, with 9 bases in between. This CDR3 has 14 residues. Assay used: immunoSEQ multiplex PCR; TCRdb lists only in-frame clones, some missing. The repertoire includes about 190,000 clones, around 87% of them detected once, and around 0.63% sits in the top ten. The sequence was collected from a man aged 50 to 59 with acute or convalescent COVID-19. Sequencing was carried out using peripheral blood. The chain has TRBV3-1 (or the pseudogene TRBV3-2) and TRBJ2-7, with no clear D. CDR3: CASSQEWPGYEQYF. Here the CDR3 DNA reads TGTGCCAGCAGCCAAGAATGGCCGGGCTACGAGCAGTACTTC.